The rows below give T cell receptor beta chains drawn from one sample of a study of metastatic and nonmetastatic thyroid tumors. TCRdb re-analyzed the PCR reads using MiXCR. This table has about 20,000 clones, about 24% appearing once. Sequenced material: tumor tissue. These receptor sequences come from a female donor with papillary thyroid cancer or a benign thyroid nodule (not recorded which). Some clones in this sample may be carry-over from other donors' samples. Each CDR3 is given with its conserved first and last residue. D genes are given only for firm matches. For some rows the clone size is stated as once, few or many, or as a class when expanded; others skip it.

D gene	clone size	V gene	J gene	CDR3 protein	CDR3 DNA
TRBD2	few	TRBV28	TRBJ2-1	CASNGDYNEHFF	TGTGCCAGCAATGGGGACTACAATGAGCATTTCTTT
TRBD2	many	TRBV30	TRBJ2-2	CAWNRPGLALPNTGELFF	TGTGCCTGGAACCGCCCGGGACTAGCCCTCCCGAACACCGGGGAGCTGTTTTTT
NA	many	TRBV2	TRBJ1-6	CASSGAGGYNSPLHF	TGTGCCAGCAGTGGAGCCGGCGGCTATAATTCACCCCTCCACTTT
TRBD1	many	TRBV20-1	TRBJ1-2	CSASQGGNYGYTF	TGCAGTGCTTCCCAGGGGGGCAACTATGGCTACACCTTC
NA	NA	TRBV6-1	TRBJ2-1	CASSEGVLVGQFF	TGTGCCAGCAGTGAGGGGGTCCTCGTCGGACAGTTCTTC
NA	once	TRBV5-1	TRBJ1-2	CASSFTGHNYGYTF	TGCGCCAGCAGCTTTACGGGACACAACTATGGCTACACCTTC
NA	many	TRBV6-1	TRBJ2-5	CASSLTQTGAETQYF	TGTGCCAGCAGTTTAACCCAAACAGGAGCAGAGACCCAGTACTTC
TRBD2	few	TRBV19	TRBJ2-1	CASSTGLAGVNEQFF	TGTGCCAGTAGCACGGGACTAGCGGGGGTTAATGAGCAGTTCTTC
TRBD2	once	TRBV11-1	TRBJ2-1	CASSSGLAAHNEQFF	TGTGCCAGCAGCTCGGGACTAGCGGCCCACAATGAGCAGTTCTTC
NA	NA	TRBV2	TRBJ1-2	CASSRAQNGYTF	TGTGCCAGCTCACGGGCACAGAATGGCTACACCTTC
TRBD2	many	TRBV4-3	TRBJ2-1	CASGPPPETSGTYNEQFF	TGCGCCAGCGGCCCCCCTCCCGAGACTAGCGGCACCTACAATGAGCAGTTCTTC